A single sample gave rise to the 9 T cell receptor beta chains below, sequenced in a study of T-cell reconstitution after alpha-beta-depleted transplantation in children. Unique molecular identifiers were incorporated into the prepared TCRbeta library. TCRdb used MiXCR to reprocess the PCR reads, holding one entry per CDR3 protein. The sample includes about 260,000 distinct CDR3 sequences, roughly 8.2% seen only once; the top ten take roughly 6%. This specimen consisted of PBMCs, mostly from graft donor cells, obtained 180 days after TCRalphabeta/CD19-depleted stem cell transplant. The receptors here all came from a male patient between 10 and 17 years old who had a stem cell transplant for acute lymphoblastic leukemia, so the T cells may come from the graft donor.

This clonotype has at least ten counts. CDR3 sequence reads: CSGSRQPSYEQYF. The CDR3 region has the DNA TGCAGTGGTAGCCGGCAGCCCTCCTACGAGCAGTACTTC. This sequence joins TRBV20-1 and TRBJ2-7; D remains ambiguous. V was clipped by 7 bases and J by 0 bases, with 13 bases between them. The CDR3 covers 13 residues. From germline, CDR1 is DFQATT and CDR2 SNEGSKA (reference sequence).

Ten or more counts support this clonotype. The V call is TRBV4-2, the J call TRBJ1-4; 7 bases map to TRBD1. This CDR3 comprises 15 residues. The germline V gene encodes CDR1 LGHNA and CDR2 YNFKEQ. Losses at the gene ends were 4 bases for V and 5 bases for J; bases not matched to a gene: 7. The CDR3 bases are TGTGCCAGCAGCCCCTTGGACAGGCAAAATGAAAAACTGTTTTTT. It encodes CASSPLDRQNEKLFF.

This clonotype appeared many times. J is TRBJ2-1 and V is TRBV5-1; D is unclear. This CDR3 comprises 14 residues. Trimming pared 0 bases from V and 12 bases from J, leaving 16 bases between. Germline V CDR1 and CDR2: SGHRS, YFSETQ. The CDR3 bases are TGCGCCAGCAGCTTGGGTGGGTCTCTGACTGGGCAGTTCTTC. It codes for CASSLGGSLTGQFF. The variable domain in full, with the rest retrieved from reference TRBV5-1 and TRBJ2-1, is KAGVTQTPRYLIKTRGQQVTLSCSPISGHRSVSWYQQTPGQGLQFLFEYFSETQRNKGNFPGRFSGRQFSNSRSEMNVSTLELGDSALYLCASSLGGSLTGQFFGPGTRLTVL.

This clonotype was detected ten times or more. The V and J genes are TRBV5-1 and TRBJ2-2; TRBD2 aligns across 12 bases. Unmatched junction bases numbered 16, after V lost 0 bases and J lost 4 bases. The CDR3 sequence is 21 residues long. Germline V CDR1 and CDR2: SGHRS, YFSETQ. CDR3 DNA: TGCGCCAGCAGCTTGGCCCGGAACGGTCCTTCTAGCGGGGGGGCCACCGGGGAGCTGTTTTTT. It codes for CASSLARNGPSSGGATGELFF.

This clonotype was seen repeatedly, ten times or more. The chain has TRBV12-3 or TRBV12-4 and TRBJ2-7; D possibly corresponds to TRBD1 (6 bases). The germline V and J ends were trimmed by 4 bases and 2 bases, with 9 bases remaining between them. The CDR3 runs 13 residues. For the CDR3, the DNA is TGTGCCAGCAGTTCCAGGACAGCCTACGAGCAGTACTTC. Translating it yields CASSSRTAYEQYF.

The table lists this clonotype with a count of one. This clone may be a read error of a much larger clone one base away. V and J are TRBV9 and TRBJ2-1, with a weak D call TRBD1 (6 bases). The V gene's germline CDR1 is SGDLS and CDR2 YYNGEE. CDR3 length equals 16 residues. This CDR3 reads CASSQQGMGSYNEQIF. The CDR3 nucleotides read TGTGCCAGCAGCCAACAGGGAATGGGGTCCTACAATGAGCAGATCTTC.

This clonotype was recorded many times. The V and J genes are TRBV7-2 and TRBJ1-6, with 9 bases aligning to TRBD1. Germline-derived CDR1 and CDR2 are SGHTA and FQGNSA. This CDR3 spans 15 amino acids. V shed 5 bases, J shed 9 bases, and the junction held 8 bases outside the gene matches. CDR3: CASSPRTGDGSPLHF. The CDR3 coding sequence is TGTGCCAGCAGCCCCCGGACAGGGGATGGTTCACCCCTCCACTTT.

This clonotype was counted ten times or more. This sequence joins TRBV7-6 and TRBJ1-1, with D perhaps matching TRBD1 (5 bases). Germline lookup yields CDR1 SGHVS and CDR2 FNYEAQ. V was trimmed by 4 bases and J by 4 bases, leaving 16 bases between them. The CDR3 has 15 amino acids. The CDR3 loop is CASSSSTAGGTEAFF. CDR3 DNA: TGTGCCAGCAGCTCCTCGACAGCTGGGGGCACTGAAGCTTTCTTT.

This clonotype appeared many times. The rearrangement uses TRBV6-5 and TRBJ2-1; 8 nucleotides match TRBD2. V dropped 1 base and J dropped 3; count of bases not matched to a gene: 5. Germline values: CDR1 MNHEY, CDR2 SVGAGI. The CDR3 sequence is 16 residues long. DNA of the CDR3: TGTGCCAGCAGTTACTTAGCGGGGCCTTACTACAATGAGCAGTTCTTC. It codes for CASSYLAGPYYNEQFF.